This TCR beta chain appears in the sequencing data of a study of blood T cell repertoires in COVID-19. Turning to the study itself: The samples span acute and convalescent COVID-19 from the United States, Italy and Spain. T cells, B-cell-depleted T cells, or PBMCs provided the cDNA or gDNA that served as material.

V was pared by 4 bases and J by 1 base, with 8 bases of the junction left unmatched. The germline gives CDR1 MNHNS, CDR2 SASEGT. The length of the CDR3 is 16 residues. As handled by the study authors: Amplification of reference gene primers provided the estimated nucleated cell counts. Sequencing used immunoSEQ multiplex PCR; TCRdb keeps in-frame clones, though not all of them. That table gives V, J and clone size, and the DNA gave D and trimming. The profile covers approximately 270,000 clones, with roughly 89% appearing a single time and more than 0.75% taken by the ten largest. This TCR was recovered from a man younger than 40 with acute or convalescent COVID-19. The source material was peripheral blood. V usage is TRBV6-1 and J usage is TRBJ2-3, with TRBD1 identical over 7 bases. CDR3 in amino acids: CASSVQSRGRTDTQYF. The CDR3, as DNA: TGTGCCAGCAGTGTACAGTCGAGGGGGCGCACAGATACGCAGTATTTT.